This paragraph reports one T cell receptor beta chain. Antigen: not known. This sample stems from a study of cytotoxic CD8 clonotypes in ibrutinib-treated CLL. The overall study: The patients comprised about a dozen relapsed/refractory and around 14 treatment-naive cases, about 18 IGHV unmutated.

Points from the study as a whole: Among the clonotypes, public ones were uncommon and contracted or held stable on treatment.

V lost 3 bases and J lost 0, with 13 bases in between. The CDR3 has 16 amino acids. Germline assignment: CDR1 SGHTA and CDR2 FQGNSA. TCR beta libraries used roughly 2 micrograms of DNA from cryopreserved PBMCs. Deep sequencing aimed at 1 in 200,000 to 1 in 1 million T cells' resolution. Repertoires were generated with immunoSEQ multiplex PCR, while TCRdb's copy carries only in-frame clones and drops some. This sample carries 20,000 to 25,000 clones, about 68% of them seen once, and the ten largest clones take approximately 6.9%. The sample here was PBMCs, taken before ibrutinib treatment. The rearrangement uses TRBV7-2 and TRBJ2-3; D uncertain. The sequence came from a human donor with chronic lymphocytic leukemia. This CDR3 reads CASSFPRARSTDTQYF. CDR3 bases: TGTGCCAGCAGCTTCCCTCGGGCGCGGAGCACAGATACGCAGTATTTT.